This TCR beta chain was captured in a study of T cell responses to AZD1222 COVID-19 vaccine. Study-level findings and limits: Sampling captured repertoires only after the peak T cell response. Spike regions recognized by vaccine-associated CD4 TCRs spanned the protein, led by 160-218 and 743-854. In the spike-specific TCR repertoire, nearly half reportedly target unmutated variant regions.

This table comes from immunoSEQ multiplex PCR, and its TCRdb copy is limited to in-frame clones, with some not included. The sample includes fewer than 90,000 clones, about nine tenths of them seen just once. A single count supports this clone. Its antigen is as yet unknown. Source: peripheral blood, taken 28 days after the second AZD1222 dose. This receptor was identified in an adult who received the AZD1222 COVID-19 vaccine.

The CDR3 region has the DNA TGTGCCAGCAGCCAGACCAGGGGAGAGACCCAGTACTTC. It specifies CASSQTRGETQYF. V usage is TRBV3-1 (or the pseudogene TRBV3-2) and J usage is TRBJ2-5; tentative D call: TRBD1 (6 bases). The CDR3 is 13 amino acids. Looked up from germline, CDR1 is LGHDT and CDR2 is YNNKEL (reference sequence). Trimming took 3 bases from V and 4 from J, leaving 9 bases between them.